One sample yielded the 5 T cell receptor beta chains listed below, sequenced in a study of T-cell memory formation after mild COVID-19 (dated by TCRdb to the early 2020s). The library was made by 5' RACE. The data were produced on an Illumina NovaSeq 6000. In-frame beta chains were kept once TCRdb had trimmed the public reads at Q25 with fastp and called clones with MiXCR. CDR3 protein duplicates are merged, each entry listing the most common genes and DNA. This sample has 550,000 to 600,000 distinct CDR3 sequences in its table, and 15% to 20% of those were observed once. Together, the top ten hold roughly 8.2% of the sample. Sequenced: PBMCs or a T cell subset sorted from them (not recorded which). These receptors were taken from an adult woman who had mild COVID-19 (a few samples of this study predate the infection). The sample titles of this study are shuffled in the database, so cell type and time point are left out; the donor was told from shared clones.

The CDR3 DNA is TGTGCCAGCAGTTCCATATACCAGACAGGGCCATCTAACTATGGCTACACCTTC. Translating gives CASSSIYQTGPSNYGYTF. The rearrangement links TRBV12-3 or TRBV12-4 to TRBJ1-2, with 7 positions matching TRBD1. This CDR3 is built from 18 residues. V lost 4 bases and J lost 0; bases outside the gene matches: 14.

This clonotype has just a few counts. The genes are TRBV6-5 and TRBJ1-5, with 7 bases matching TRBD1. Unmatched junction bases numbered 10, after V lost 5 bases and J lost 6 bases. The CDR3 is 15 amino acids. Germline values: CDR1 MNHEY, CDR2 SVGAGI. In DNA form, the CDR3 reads TGTGCCAGCAGTAGAGACTCGACAGGGATTCAGCCCCAGCATTTT. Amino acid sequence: CASSRDSTGIQPQHF.

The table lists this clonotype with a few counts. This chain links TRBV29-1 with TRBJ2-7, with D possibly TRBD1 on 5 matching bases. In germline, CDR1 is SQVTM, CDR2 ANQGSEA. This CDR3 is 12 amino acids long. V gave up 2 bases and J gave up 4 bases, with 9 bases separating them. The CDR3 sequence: CSVEMGRYEQYF. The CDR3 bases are TGCAGCGTTGAAATGGGGCGGTACGAGCAGTACTTC.

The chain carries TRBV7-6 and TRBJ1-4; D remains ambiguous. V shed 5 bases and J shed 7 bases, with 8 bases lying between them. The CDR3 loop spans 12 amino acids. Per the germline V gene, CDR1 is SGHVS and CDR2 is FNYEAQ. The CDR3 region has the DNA TGTGCCAGCAGCCGCCTTTCTGAAAAACTGTTTTTT. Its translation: CASSRLSEKLFF.

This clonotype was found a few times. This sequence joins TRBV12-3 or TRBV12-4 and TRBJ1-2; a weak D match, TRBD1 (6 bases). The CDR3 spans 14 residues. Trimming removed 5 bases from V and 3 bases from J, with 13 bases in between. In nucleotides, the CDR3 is TGTGCCAGCAGTCCCCCGTACAGGGACTATGGCTACACCTTC. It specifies CASSPPYRDYGYTF.